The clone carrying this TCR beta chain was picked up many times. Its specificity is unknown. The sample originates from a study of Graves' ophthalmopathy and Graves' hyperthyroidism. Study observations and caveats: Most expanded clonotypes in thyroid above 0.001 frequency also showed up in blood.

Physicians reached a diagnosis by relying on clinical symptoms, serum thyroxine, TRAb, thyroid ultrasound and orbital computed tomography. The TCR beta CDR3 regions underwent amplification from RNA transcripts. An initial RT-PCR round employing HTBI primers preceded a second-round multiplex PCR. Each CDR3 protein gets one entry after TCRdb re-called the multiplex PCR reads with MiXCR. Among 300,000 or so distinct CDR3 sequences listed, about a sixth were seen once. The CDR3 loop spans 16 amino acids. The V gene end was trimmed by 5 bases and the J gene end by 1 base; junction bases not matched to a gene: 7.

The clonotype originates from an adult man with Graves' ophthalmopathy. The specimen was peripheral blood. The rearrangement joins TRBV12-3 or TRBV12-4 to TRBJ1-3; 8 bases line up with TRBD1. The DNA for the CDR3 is TGTGCCAGCAGTCGAACAGGGGGTCGTTCTGGAAACACCATATATTTT. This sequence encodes CASSRTGGRSGNTIYF.